A selection of T cell receptor beta chains follows, all from one sample in a study of cytomegalovirus exposure and HLA in healthy donors. Sequencing used immunoSEQ multiplex PCR; TCRdb keeps in-frame clones, though not all of them. The repertoire includes roughly 200,000 clones, approximately 85% of them detected once, and about 2.2% sits in the top ten. Sequences were obtained from PBMCs. These receptors were collected from a woman between 50 and 59 years old in good health and CMV-seronegative. Both conserved end residues are part of each CDR3. Fields, in order: J gene, V gene, D gene, CDR3 protein. A D gene is named only where the DNA matches it firmly.

J: TRBJ2-2; V: TRBV5-1; D: TRBD2; CDR3: CASRVLAGGRTGELFF
J: TRBJ2-2; V: TRBV4-1; D: -; CDR3: CASSHTRAGELFF
J: TRBJ2-7; V: TRBV11-3; D: TRBD1; CDR3: CASSSGQGYEQYF
J: TRBJ1-2; V: TRBV18; D: -; CDR3: CASSPGGNYGYTF
J: TRBJ1-5; V: TRBV28; D: -; CDR3: CASSLGGNNQPQHF
J: TRBJ2-1; V: TRBV27; D: TRBD2; CDR3: CASSSGTSYNEQFF
J: TRBJ1-2; V: TRBV5-6; D: TRBD1; CDR3: CASSPQGTGGYGYTF
J: TRBJ2-1; V: TRBV7-6; D: -; CDR3: CASSLGGTPYNEQFF
J: TRBJ2-7; V: TRBV5-1; D: TRBD1; CDR3: CASSFRHRGSDEQYF
J: TRBJ2-7; V: TRBV4-2; D: TRBD1; CDR3: CASSQDRQGYEQYF
J: TRBJ1-4; V: TRBV27; D: -; CDR3: CASSLGGNEKLFF
J: TRBJ2-2; V: TRBV2; D: TRBD2; CDR3: CASVLAGVNTGELFF
J: TRBJ2-5; V: TRBV27; D: -; CDR3: CASSLSGAVEQYF
J: TRBJ1-6; V: TRBV27; D: -; CDR3: CASSLTSSYNSPLHF
J: TRBJ1-3; V: TRBV4-3; D: -; CDR3: CASSQAPERISGNTIYF
J: TRBJ2-7; V: TRBV19; D: TRBD1; CDR3: CASSSRDRAYEQYF
J: TRBJ1-1; V: TRBV6-1; D: -; CDR3: CASSPGVRTEAFF
J: -; V: TRBV4-1; D: TRBD1; CDR3: CASSHPTGAQNYEQYF
J: TRBJ2-7; V: TRBV6-5; D: TRBD2; CDR3: CASSGRLAGRYEQYF
J: TRBJ2-3; V: TRBV18; D: -; CDR3: CASSPPVPRTDTQYF
J: TRBJ1-6; V: TRBV7-9; D: TRBD1; CDR3: CASSPWTGSNSPLHF
J: TRBJ2-6; V: TRBV5-1; D: -; CDR3: CASSLVQASGANVLTF
J: TRBJ2-1; V: TRBV10-1; D: TRBD2; CDR3: CASSESRTSGRYEQFF
J: TRBJ2-3; V: TRBV7-7; D: -; CDR3: CASSAHPSDTDTQYF
J: TRBJ2-7; V: TRBV9; D: -; CDR3: CASSVGTWTDHEQYF
J: TRBJ1-1; V: TRBV28; D: TRBD1; CDR3: CASSFLTGGNTEAFF
J: TRBJ2-2; V: TRBV6-4; D: TRBD1; CDR3: CASRRTTGSAGELFF
J: TRBJ2-1; V: TRBV11-1; D: TRBD1; CDR3: CASSLGQGISEQFF
J: TRBJ2-7; V: TRBV15; D: TRBD2; CDR3: CATSRQGTSGSYEQYF
J: TRBJ2-2; V: TRBV28; D: -; CDR3: CASSTRTGELFF
J: TRBJ2-2; V: TRBV21-1; D: -; CDR3: CASSKKGGRNGELFF
J: TRBJ1-5; V: TRBV28; D: -; CDR3: CASSFGGAGQPQHF
J: TRBJ2-4; V: TRBV30; D: TRBD2; CDR3: CAWSWAGGGAIQYF
J: TRBJ2-3; V: TRBV5-8; D: TRBD1; CDR3: CASGQGLARSADTQYF
J: TRBJ2-7; V: TRBV28; D: -; CDR3: CASMGAYEQYF
J: TRBJ2-7; V: TRBV6-5; D: -; CDR3: CASSPRDTDEQYF